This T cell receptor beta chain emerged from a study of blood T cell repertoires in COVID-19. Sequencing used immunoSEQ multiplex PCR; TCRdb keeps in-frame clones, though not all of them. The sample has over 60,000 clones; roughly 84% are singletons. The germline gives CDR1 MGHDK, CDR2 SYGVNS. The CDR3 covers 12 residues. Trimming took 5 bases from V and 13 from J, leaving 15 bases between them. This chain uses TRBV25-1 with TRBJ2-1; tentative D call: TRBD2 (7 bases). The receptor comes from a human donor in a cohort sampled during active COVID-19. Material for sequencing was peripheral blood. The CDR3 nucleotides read TGTGCCAGCAGTCACCGGGGGGCCACCCAGTTCTTC. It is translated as CASSHRGATQFF. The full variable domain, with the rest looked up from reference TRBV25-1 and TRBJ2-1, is EADIYQTPRYLVIGTGKKITLECSQTMGHDKMYWYQQDPGMELHLIHYSYGVNSTEKGDLSSESTVSRIRTEHFPLTLESARPSHTSQYLCASSHRGATQFFGPGTRLTVL.